These 9 T cell receptor beta chains originate from one sample sequenced in a study of cytomegalovirus exposure and HLA in healthy donors listed by TCRdb under 2017. The library was prepared using the immunoSEQ multiplex PCR assay. For the multiplex PCR, a mixture combining 60 forward primers for TCR Vbeta segments and 13 reverse primers for TCR Jbeta segments was used. The table was pulled from immuneACCESS by TCRdb, which kept in-frame rearrangements only. Such tables lose some clones; where checked, under half of the loss comes from unresolved V genes, and the rest has no known cause. The sample includes roughly 120,000 clones, with about four fifths observed a single time. The top ten clonotypes cover 13% of the sample. The specimen sequenced was PBMCs. Receptors originate from a woman aged 55-70 years in good health and CMV-seropositive.

This chain uses TRBV18 with TRBJ1-6; the D gene is possibly TRBD1 (6 bases). V was clipped by 3 bases and J by 6 bases, with 9 bases between them. CDR1 and CDR2 (germline): KGHSH, LQKENI. CDR3 size: 14 residues. Here the CDR3 DNA reads TGTGCCAGCTCACCCCAGGGGTCTAATTCACCCCTCCACTTT. This gives the protein CASSPQGSNSPLHF.

The chain links TRBV7-9 to TRBJ1-4; D gene ambiguous. V shed 1 base and J shed 4 bases, with 7 bases lying between them. This CDR3 comprises 14 residues. The germline CDR1 and CDR2 sequences are SEHNR and FQNEAQ (reference sequence). The CDR3 DNA reads TGTGCCAGCAGCTTAGACAGAAATAATGAAAAACTGTTTTTT. Amino acid sequence: CASSLDRNNEKLFF.

As for this clone: Other DNA sequences in the sample encode the same CDR3. J is TRBJ2-7 and V is TRBV18; the D gene is possibly TRBD1 (6 bases). The CDR3 is 14 residues long. The V gene lost 3 bases and the J gene lost 0 bases, with 9 bases spanning the gap. Germline values: CDR1 KGHSH, CDR2 LQKENI. The CDR3 loop is CASSPGQTSYEQYF. In DNA, the CDR3 is TGTGCCAGCTCACCCGGACAGACCTCCTACGAGCAGTACTTC.

This clone has just a few counts. The DNA is omitted, as the CDR3 cannot be located on it reliably, and the CDR3 follows TCRdb's listing. Other DNA sequences in the sample encode the same CDR3. The chain recombines TRBV27 with TRBJ1-4; the table's D call TRBD1 went unverified against the DNA. The CDR3 has 14 residues if both end residues are counted. The V gene's germline CDR1 is MNHEY and CDR2 SMNVEV (reference sequence). The CDR3 loop is CASNRTERMKNCFF.

This clone was seen a single time. Other nucleotide sequences from this sample produce the same CDR3. The chain carries TRBV6-5 and TRBJ1-5; D is ambiguous. Germline CDR1 and CDR2: MNHEY and SVGAGI. This CDR3 region has 15 residues. V gave up 0 bases and J gave up 1 base, with 7 bases separating them. The CDR3 loop reads CASSYSVRSNQPQHF. The CDR3 nucleotides are TGTGCCAGCAGTTACTCAGTGCGAAGCAATCAGCCCCAGCATTTT.

The rearrangement joins TRBV19 to TRBJ2-3; possibly TRBD1 for D (6 bases). The V and J ends lost 4 bases and 0 bases respectively, with 20 bases between them. From germline, CDR1 is LNHDA and CDR2 SQIVND (reference sequence). The CDR3 runs 18 residues. CDR3 sequence reads: CASSTGQIPRFSTDTQYF. Written as DNA, the CDR3 is TGTGCCAGTAGTACCGGACAGATCCCCAGATTTAGCACAGATACGCAGTATTTT.

The rearrangement uses TRBV5-4 and TRBJ2-5, with D possibly being TRBD2 (5 bases). The DNA end is a closer match to TRBJ2-7, so the J assignment may be wrong. The CDR3 is made up of 14 amino acids. CDR1 SGHNT and CDR2 YYREEE come from the germline V gene (reference sequence). CDR3 sequence: CASSPQRSSYEQYF. In DNA, the CDR3 is TGTGCCAGCAGCCCCCAGCGGTCCTCCTACGAGCAGTACTTC.

The chain recombines TRBV7-3 with TRBJ1-5; no firm D call. In germline, CDR1 is SGHTA, CDR2 FQGTGA. V dropped 5 bases and J dropped 0 bases, with 29 bases sitting between them. The CDR3 length is 21 residues. The CDR3 sequence is CASSRTDDPRPTDYSNQPQHF. Here the CDR3 DNA reads TGTGCCAGCAGCAGGACTGACGACCCAAGGCCTACAGATTATAGCAATCAGCCCCAGCATTTT.

V usage is TRBV7-2 and J usage is TRBJ1-1; D is uncertain. With 5 bases removed from V and 7 bases from J, the gap between germline ends came to 11 bases. The CDR3 is 12 amino acids. Germline-derived CDR1 and CDR2 are SGHTA and FQGNSA. DNA of the CDR3: TGTGCCAGCAGCCCGAACCGAGGTGAAGCTTTCTTT. Translation gives CASSPNRGEAFF.